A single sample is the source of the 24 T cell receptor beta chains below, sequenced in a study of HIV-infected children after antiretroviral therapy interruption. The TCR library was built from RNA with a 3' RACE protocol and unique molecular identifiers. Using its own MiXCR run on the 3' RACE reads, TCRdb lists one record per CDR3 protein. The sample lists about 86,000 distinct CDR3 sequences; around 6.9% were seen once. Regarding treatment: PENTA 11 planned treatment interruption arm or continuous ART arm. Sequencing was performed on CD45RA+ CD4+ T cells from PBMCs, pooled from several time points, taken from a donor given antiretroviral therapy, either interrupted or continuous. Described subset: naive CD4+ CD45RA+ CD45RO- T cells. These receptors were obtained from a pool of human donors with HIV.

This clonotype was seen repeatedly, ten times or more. The CDR3 spells CSVKKGEANVLTF. DNA for the CDR3: TGCAGCGTTAAAAAAGGGGAGGCCAACGTCCTGACTTTC. This rearrangement joins TRBV29-1 to TRBJ2-6; tentative D call: TRBD1 (5 bases). Trimming left V 5 bases short and J 6 bases short, with 11 bases between. The CDR3 totals 13 residues. Looked up from germline, CDR1 is SQVTM and CDR2 is ANQGSEA.

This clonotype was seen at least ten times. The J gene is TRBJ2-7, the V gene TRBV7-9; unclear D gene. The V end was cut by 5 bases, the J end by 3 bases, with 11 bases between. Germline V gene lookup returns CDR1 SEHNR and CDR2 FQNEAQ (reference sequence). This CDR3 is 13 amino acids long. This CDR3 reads CASSPITLYEQYF. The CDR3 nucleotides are TGTGCCAGCAGCCCGATAACCCTCTACGAGCAGTACTTC.

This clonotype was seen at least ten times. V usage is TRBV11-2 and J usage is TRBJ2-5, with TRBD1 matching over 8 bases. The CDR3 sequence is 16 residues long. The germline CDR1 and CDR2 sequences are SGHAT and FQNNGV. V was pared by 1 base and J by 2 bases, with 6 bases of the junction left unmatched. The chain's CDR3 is CASSLGQTGAQETQYF. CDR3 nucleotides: TGTGCCAGCAGCTTAGGGCAGACAGGGGCTCAAGAGACCCAGTACTTC.

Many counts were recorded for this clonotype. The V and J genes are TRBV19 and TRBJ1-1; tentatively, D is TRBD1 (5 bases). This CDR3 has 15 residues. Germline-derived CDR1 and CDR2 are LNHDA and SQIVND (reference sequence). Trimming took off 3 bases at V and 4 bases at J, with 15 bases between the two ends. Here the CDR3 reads CASSIQSRAATEAFF. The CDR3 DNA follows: TGTGCCAGTAGTATTCAAAGCAGGGCGGCCACTGAAGCTTTCTTT.

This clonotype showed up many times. CDR3 region: CATSDSRLALNEQFF. The CDR3 DNA reads TGTGCCACCAGTGATTCCCGACTAGCTCTCAATGAGCAGTTCTTC. The chain employs TRBV24-1 and TRBJ2-1; TRBD2 aligns across 7 bases. J lost 6 bases, V lost 2 bases, and 6 bases had no gene match. Germline CDR1 is KGHDR and CDR2 is SFDVKD. This CDR3 has 15 residues.

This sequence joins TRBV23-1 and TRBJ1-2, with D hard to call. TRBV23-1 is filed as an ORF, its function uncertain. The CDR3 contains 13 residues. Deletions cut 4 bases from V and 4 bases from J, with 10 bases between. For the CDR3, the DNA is TGCGCCAGCAGTCCCTGTTCACTCTATGGCTACACCTTC. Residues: CASSPCSLYGYTF.

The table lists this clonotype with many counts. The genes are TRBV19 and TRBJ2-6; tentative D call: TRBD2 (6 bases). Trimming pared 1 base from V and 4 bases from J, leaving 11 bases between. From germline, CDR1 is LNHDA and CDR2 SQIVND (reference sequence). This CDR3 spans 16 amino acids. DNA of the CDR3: TGTGCCAGTAGTATAGGGCGGGGAACCGGGGCCAACGTCCTGACTTTC. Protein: CASSIGRGTGANVLTF.

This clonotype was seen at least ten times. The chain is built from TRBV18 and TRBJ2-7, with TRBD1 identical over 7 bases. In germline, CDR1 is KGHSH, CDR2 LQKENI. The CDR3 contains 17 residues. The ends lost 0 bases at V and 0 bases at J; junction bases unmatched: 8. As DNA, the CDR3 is TGTGCCAGCTCACCACCGGGGCAGGGGGACAGCTCCTACGAGCAGTACTTC. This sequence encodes CASSPPGQGDSSYEQYF. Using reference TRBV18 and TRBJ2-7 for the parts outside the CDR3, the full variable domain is NAGVMQNPRHLVRRRGQEARLRCSPMKGHSHVYWYRQLPEEGLKFMVYLQKENIIDESGMPKERFSAEFPKEGPSILRIQQVVRGDSAAYFCASSPPGQGDSSYEQYFGPGTRLTVT.

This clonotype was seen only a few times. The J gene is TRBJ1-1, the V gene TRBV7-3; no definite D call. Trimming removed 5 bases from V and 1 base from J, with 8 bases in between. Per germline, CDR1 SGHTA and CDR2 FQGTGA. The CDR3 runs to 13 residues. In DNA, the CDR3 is TGTGCCAGCAGCACCGGGCCGAACACTGAAGCTTTCTTT. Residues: CASSTGPNTEAFF.

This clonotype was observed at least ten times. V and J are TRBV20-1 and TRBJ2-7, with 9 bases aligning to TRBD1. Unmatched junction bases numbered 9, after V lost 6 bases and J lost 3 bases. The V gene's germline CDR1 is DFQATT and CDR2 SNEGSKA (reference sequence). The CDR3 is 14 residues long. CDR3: CSATQGAYYYEQYF. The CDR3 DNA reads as TGCAGTGCCACACAGGGGGCCTATTACTACGAGCAGTACTTC.

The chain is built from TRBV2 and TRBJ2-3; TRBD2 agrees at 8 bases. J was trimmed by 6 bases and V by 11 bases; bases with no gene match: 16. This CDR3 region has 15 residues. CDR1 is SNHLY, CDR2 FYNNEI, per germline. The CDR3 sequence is CASQQRGGTLDTQYF. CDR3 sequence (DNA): TGTGCCTCGCAACAACGGGGGGGCACTTTGGATACGCAGTATTTT.

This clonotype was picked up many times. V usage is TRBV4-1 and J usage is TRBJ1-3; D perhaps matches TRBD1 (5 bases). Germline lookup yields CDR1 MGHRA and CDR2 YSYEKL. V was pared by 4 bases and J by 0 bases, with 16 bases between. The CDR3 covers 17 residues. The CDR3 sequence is CASSPGAARGSGNTIYF. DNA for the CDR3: TGCGCCAGCAGCCCAGGAGCGGCTAGGGGCTCTGGAAACACCATATATTTT.

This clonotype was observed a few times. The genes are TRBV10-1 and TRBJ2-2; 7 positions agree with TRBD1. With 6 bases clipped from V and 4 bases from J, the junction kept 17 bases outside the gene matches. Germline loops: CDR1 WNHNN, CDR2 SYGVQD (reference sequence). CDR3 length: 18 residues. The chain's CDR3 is CASSAIRFGTDGTGELFF. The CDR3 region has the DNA TGCGCCAGCAGCGCTATCCGTTTCGGGACAGACGGCACCGGGGAGCTGTTTTTT.

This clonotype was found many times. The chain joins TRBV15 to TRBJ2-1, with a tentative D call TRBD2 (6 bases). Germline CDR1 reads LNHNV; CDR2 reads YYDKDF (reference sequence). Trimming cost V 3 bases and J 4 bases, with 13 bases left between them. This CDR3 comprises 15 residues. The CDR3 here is CATSRVGLMYNEQFF. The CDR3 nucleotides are TGTGCCACCAGCAGGGTGGGACTTATGTACAATGAGCAGTTCTTC.

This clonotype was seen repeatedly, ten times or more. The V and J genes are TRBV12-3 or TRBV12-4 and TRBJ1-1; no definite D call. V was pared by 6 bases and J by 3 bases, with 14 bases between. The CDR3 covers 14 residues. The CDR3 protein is CASSVRSPDTEAFF. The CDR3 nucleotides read TGTGCCAGCAGCGTCCGTAGTCCGGACACTGAAGCTTTCTTT.

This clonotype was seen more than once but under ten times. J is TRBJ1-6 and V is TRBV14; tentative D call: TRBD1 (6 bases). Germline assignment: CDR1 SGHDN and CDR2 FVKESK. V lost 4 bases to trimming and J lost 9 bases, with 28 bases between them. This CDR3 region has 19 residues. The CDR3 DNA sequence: TGTGCCAGCAGCCGTCGGCCTTTCGGAGGGGGTTTGGGGCCTTCACCCCTCCACTTT. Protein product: CASSRRPFGGGLGPSPLHF.

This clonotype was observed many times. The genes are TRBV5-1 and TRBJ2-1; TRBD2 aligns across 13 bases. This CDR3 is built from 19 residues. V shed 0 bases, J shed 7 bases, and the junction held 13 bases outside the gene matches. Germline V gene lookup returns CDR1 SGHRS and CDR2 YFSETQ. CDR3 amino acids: CASSLVPGTGTSGANEQFF. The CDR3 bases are TGCGCCAGCAGCTTGGTCCCCGGAACCGGGACTAGCGGGGCTAATGAGCAGTTCTTC.

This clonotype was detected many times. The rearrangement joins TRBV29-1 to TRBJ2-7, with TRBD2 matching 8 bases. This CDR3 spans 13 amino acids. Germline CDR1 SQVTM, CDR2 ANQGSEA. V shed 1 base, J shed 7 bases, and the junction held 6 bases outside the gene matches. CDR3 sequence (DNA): TGCAGCGTTGAAGGGACTAGCTTGCGGGAGCAGTACTTC. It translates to CSVEGTSLREQYF.

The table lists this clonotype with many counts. CDR3 in DNA: TGTGCCAGCTCACCGTCAGCAGGGGGCCTGACCCAGTACTTC. This encodes CASSPSAGGLTQYF. This chain joins TRBV18 and TRBJ2-5; 8 bases match TRBD1. With 3 bases clipped from V and 7 bases from J, the junction kept 7 bases outside the gene matches. The CDR3 runs 14 residues. CDR1 is KGHSH and CDR2 is LQKENI in the germline V gene.

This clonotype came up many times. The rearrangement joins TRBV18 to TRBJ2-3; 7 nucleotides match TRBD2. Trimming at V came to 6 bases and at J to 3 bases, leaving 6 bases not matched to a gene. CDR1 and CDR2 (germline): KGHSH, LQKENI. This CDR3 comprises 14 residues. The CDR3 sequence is CASSRGRVTDTQYF. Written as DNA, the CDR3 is TGTGCCAGCTCGCGCGGGAGAGTGACAGATACGCAGTATTTT.

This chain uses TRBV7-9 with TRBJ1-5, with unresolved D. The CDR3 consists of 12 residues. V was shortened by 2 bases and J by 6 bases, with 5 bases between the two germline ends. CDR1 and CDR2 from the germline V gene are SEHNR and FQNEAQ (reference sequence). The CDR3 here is CASSLFFQPQHF. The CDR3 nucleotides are TGTGCCAGCAGCTTATTCTTTCAGCCCCAGCATTTT.

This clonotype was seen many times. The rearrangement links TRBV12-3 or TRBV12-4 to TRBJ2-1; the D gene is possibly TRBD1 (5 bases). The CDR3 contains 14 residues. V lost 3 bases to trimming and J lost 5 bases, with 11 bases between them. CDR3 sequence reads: CASSLRQSDNEQFF. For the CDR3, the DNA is TGTGCCAGCAGTTTGAGACAGTCCGACAATGAGCAGTTCTTC.

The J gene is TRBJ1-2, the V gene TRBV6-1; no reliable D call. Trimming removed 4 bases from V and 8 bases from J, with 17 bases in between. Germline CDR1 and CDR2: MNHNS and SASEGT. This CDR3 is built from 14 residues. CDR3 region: CASSAEQWAGGYTF. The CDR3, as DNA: TGTGCCAGCAGTGCGGAACAGTGGGCCGGGGGCTACACCTTC.

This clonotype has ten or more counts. The CDR3, as DNA: TGTGCCAGTAGTATATCTGGACTGATAAATTATGGCTACACCTTC. Its protein product is CASSISGLINYGYTF. The chain joins TRBV19 to TRBJ1-2; D ambiguous. V was pared by 2 bases and J by 5 bases, with 15 bases between. The CDR3 spans 15 residues. CDR1 and CDR2 (germline): LNHDA, SQIVND (reference sequence).